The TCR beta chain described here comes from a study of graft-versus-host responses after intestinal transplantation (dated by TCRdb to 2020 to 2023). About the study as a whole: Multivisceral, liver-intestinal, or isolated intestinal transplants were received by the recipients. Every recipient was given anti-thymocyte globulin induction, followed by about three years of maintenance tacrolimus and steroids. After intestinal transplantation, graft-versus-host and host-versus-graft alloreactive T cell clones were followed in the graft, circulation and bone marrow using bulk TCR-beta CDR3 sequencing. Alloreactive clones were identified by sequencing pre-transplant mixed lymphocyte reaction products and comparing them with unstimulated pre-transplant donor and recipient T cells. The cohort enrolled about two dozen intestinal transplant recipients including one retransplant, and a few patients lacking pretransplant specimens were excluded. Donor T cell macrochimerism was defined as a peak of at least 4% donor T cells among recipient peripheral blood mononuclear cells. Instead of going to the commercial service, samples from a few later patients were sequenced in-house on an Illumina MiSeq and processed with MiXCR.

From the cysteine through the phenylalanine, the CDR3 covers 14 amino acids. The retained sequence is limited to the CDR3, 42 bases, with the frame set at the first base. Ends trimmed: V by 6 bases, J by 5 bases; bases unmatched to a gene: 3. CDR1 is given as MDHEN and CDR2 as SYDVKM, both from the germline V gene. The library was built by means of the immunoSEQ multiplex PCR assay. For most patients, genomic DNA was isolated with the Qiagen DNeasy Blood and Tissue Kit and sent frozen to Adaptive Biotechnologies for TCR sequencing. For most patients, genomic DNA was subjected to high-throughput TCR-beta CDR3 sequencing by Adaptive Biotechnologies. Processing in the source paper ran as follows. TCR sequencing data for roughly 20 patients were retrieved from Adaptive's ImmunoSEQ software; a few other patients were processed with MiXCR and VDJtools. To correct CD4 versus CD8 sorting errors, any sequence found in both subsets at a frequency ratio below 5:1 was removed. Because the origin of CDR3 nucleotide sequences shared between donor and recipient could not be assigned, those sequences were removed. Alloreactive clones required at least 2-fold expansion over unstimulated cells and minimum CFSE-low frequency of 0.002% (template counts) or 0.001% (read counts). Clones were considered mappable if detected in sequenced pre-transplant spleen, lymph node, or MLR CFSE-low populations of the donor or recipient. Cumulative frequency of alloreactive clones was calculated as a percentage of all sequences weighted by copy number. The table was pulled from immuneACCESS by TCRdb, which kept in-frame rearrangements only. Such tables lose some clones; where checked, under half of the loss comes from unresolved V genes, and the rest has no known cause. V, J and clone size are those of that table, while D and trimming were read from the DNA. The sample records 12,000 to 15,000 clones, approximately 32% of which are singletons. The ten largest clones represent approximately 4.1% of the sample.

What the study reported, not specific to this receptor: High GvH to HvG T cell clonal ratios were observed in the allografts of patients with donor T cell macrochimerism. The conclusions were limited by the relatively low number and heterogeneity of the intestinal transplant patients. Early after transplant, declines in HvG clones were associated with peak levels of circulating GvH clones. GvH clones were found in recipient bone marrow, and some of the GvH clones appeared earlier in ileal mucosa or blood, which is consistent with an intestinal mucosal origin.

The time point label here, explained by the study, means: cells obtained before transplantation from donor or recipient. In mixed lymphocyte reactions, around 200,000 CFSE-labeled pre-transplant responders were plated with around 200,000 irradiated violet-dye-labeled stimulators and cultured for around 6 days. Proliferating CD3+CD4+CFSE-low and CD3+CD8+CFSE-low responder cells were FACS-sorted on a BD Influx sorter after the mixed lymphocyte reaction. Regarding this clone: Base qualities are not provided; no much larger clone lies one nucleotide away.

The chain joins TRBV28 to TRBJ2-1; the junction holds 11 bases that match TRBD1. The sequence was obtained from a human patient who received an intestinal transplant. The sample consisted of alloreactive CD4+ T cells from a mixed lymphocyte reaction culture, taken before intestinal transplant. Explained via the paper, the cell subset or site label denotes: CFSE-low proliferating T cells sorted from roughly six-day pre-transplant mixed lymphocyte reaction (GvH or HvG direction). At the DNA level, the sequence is TGTGCCAGCAGCTCGGACAGGGGGCACAATGAGCAGTTCTTC. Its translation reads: CASSSDRGHNEQFF.